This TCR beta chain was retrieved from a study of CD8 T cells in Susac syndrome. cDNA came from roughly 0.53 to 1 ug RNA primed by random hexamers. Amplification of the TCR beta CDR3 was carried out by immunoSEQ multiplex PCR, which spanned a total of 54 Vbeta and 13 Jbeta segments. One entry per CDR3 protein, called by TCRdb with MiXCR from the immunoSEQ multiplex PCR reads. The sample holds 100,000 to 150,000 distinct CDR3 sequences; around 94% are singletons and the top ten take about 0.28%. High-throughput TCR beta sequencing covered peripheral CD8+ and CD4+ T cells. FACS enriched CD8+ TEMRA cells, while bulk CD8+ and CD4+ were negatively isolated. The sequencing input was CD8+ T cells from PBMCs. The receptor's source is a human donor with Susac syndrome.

CDR3 nucleotide sequence: TGTGCCAGCAGCGCGTGGGGACAGGTTTTCTATGGCTACACCTTC. Translating gives CASSAWGQVFYGYTF. This sequence joins TRBV7-9 and TRBJ1-2, with 8 bases aligning to TRBD1. The V gene's germline CDR1 is SEHNR and CDR2 FQNEAQ (reference sequence). V lost 5 bases to trimming and J lost 4 bases; unmatched junction nucleotides: 9. The CDR3 has 15 residues.